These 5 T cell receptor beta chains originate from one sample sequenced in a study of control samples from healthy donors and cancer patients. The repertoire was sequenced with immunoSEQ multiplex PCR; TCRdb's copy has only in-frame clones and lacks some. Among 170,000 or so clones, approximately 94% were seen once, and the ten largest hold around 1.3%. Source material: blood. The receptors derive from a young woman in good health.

CDR3 amino acids: CASSPSGAGTEAFF. The CDR3 bases are TGTGCCAGCAGCCCGTCGGGGGCTGGGACTGAAGCTTTCTTT. The J gene is TRBJ1-1, the V gene TRBV7-9, with D possibly TRBD1 on 6 matching bases. The germline V gene encodes CDR1 SEHNR and CDR2 FQNEAQ (reference sequence). The V end was cut by 5 bases, the J end by 5 bases, with 15 bases between. This CDR3 comprises 14 residues.

The CDR3 DNA reads TGTGCCAGCAGCCTCCTGAACACTGAAGCTTTCTTT. It specifies CASSLLNTEAFF. The rearrangement links TRBV3-1 (or the pseudogene TRBV3-2) to TRBJ1-1; no reliable D call. With 4 bases removed from V and 0 bases from J, the gap between germline ends came to 3 bases. Germline V lookup: CDR1 LGHDT, CDR2 YNNKEL (reference sequence). The CDR3 is made up of 12 amino acids.

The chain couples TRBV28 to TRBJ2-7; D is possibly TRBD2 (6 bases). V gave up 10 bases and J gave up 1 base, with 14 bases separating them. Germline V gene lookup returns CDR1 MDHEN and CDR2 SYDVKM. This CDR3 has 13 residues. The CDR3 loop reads CATEGGNSYEQYF. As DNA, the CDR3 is TGTGCCACCGAGGGCGGGAATTCCTACGAGCAGTACTTC.

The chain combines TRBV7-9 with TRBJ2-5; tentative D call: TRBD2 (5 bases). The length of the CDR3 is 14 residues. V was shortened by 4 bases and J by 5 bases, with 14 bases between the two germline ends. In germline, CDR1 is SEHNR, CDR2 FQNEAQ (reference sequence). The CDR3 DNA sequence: TGTGCCAGCAGCTCGGACTCTACACCGGAGACCCAGTACTTC. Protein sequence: CASSSDSTPETQYF. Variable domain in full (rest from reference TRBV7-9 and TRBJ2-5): DTGVSQNPRHKITKRGQNVTFRCDPISEHNRLYWYRQTLGQGPEFLTYFQNEAQLEKSRLLSDRFSAERPKGSFSTLEIQRTEQGDSAMYLCASSSDSTPETQYFGPGTRLLVL.

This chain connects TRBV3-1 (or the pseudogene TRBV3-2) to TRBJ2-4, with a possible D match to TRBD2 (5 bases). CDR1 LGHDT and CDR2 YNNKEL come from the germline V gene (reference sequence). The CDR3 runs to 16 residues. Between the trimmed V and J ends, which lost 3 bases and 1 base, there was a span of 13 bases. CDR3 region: CASSHTLEGAKNIQYF. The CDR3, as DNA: TGTGCCAGCAGCCATACCCTCGAGGGCGCCAAAAACATTCAGTACTTC.